A selection of T cell receptor beta chains follows, all from one sample in a study of T cell responses to AZD1222 COVID-19 vaccine. Generated by immunoSEQ multiplex PCR, the TCRdb table keeps only in-frame clones and is missing some. Of some 140,000 clones in the sample, around 90% were seen once. Source: peripheral blood, taken on day 0 of AZD1222 vaccination. These TCRs come from an adult in good health. Both conserved end residues are part of each CDR3. The D gene is left open where the match is weak. Only part of the rows carry a size: once, few, many, or a class if the clone is expanded.

>16|.|.|TRBJ1-1|TRBV4-1
CASSQTPLLGTLQAFF
TGCGCCAGCAGCCAAACCCCGTTACTTGGCACTCTCCAAGCTTTCTTT
>17|.|.|TRBJ1-4|TRBV7-9
CASSLANPSDTNEKLFF
TGTGCCAGCAGCTTAGCAAATCCATCGGATACTAATGAAAAACTGTTTTTT
>13|.|.|TRBJ2-5|TRBV7-9
CASSFGPGETQYF
TGTGCCAGCAGCTTCGGTCCGGGAGAGACCCAGTACTTC
>15|.|.|TRBJ2-3|TRBV3-1/TRBV3-2
CASSQDPLRTDTQYF
TGTGCCAGCAGCCAAGACCCCCTCCGCACAGATACGCAGTATTTT
>13|.|.|TRBJ2-7|TRBV7-9
CASSLDSTYEQYF
TGTGCCAGCAGCCTGGACAGCACCTACGAGCAGTACTTC
>15|.|TRBD1|TRBJ2-7|TRBV9
CASSPSGTGSHEQYF
TGTGCCAGCAGCCCTTCCGGGACAGGGAGCCACGAGCAGTACTTC
>11|.|.|TRBJ1-2|TRBV7-9
CASSSTLNDTF
TGTGCCAGCAGTTCGACCCTAAACGACACCTTC
>14|.|.|TRBJ2-2|TRBV18
CASSPRSRTGELFF
TGTGCCAGCTCACCGCGATCGCGAACCGGGGAGCTGTTTTTT
>15|.|TRBD2|TRBJ2-1|TRBV19
CASSLSGRAYNEQFF
TGTGCCAGTAGTTTAAGCGGGAGGGCCTACAATGAGCAGTTCTTC
>15|.|TRBD2|TRBJ2-7|TRBV5-4
CASSLGDGGGYEQYF
TGTGCCAGCAGCTTGGGAGACGGGGGGGGGTACGAGCAGTACTTC
>18|.|TRBD1|TRBJ2-1|TRBV9
CASSGTGQGINSYNEQFF
TGTGCCAGCAGCGGAACGGGACAGGGCATAAATTCCTACAATGAGCAGTTCTTC
>15|.|.|TRBJ1-4|TRBV28
CASSSPLDRNEKLFF
TGTGCCAGCAGTTCTCCCTTGGACCGCAATGAAAAACTGTTTTTT
>15|.|.|TRBJ2-2|TRBV7-2
CASSRDPRGTGELFF
TGTGCCAGCAGCCGGGACCCGAGGGGCACCGGGGAGCTGTTTTTT
>14|.|.|TRBJ2-7|TRBV30
CAWNPRGVSYEQYF
TGTGCCTGGAACCCCAGGGGAGTATCCTACGAGCAGTACTTC
>14|few|.|TRBJ2-1|TRBV7-9
CASSWGGSDNEQFF
TGTGCCAGCAGCTGGGGCGGATCTGACAATGAGCAGTTCTTC
>15|once|TRBD1|TRBJ2-7|TRBV27
CASSLRGQGTYEQYF
TGTGCCAGCAGTTTAAGAGGACAGGGTACCTACGAGCAGTACTTC
>14|.|TRBD2|TRBJ2-7|TRBV7-2
CASSSASGPYEQYF
TGTGCCAGCAGCTCCGCTAGCGGGCCCTACGAGCAGTACTTC
>12|.|.|TRBJ2-3|TRBV7-8
CASRRGGDTQYF
TGTGCCAGCAGGAGGGGGGGGGATACGCAGTATTTT
>16|.|TRBD1|TRBJ2-2|TRBV7-9
CASSLITGGDTGELFF
TGTGCCAGCAGCTTAATCACAGGGGGAGACACCGGGGAGCTGTTTTTT
>14|.|.|TRBJ1-5|TRBV24-1
CATSDFSSNQPQHF
TGTGCCACCAGTGATTTCTCCAGCAATCAGCCCCAGCATTTT
>13|.|.|TRBJ2-4|TRBV30
CAWRTSLTYIQYF
TGTGCCTGGAGGACCTCGCTGACGTACATTCAGTACTTC
>16|.|.|TRBJ1-2|TRBV12-5
CASGAPAAASNYGYTF
TGTGCTAGTGGTGCCCCGGCTGCTGCCTCTAACTATGGCTACACCTTC
>15|.|TRBD2|TRBJ2-7|TRBV19
CASSLTSGFSYEQYF
TGTGCCAGTAGTCTGACTAGCGGGTTTTCCTACGAGCAGTACTTC
>15|.|.|TRBJ2-7|TRBV18
CASSPPLVGAYEQYF
TGTGCCAGCTCACCACCGCTAGTCGGGGCCTACGAGCAGTACTTC
>16|.|.|TRBJ1-2|TRBV4-2
CASSQDMTAANYGYTF
TGTGCCAGCAGCCAAGACATGACTGCTGCTAACTATGGCTACACCTTC
>14|.|.|TRBJ1-5|TRBV15
CATSRAHRDQPQHF
TGTGCCACCAGCAGAGCCCACAGGGATCAGCCCCAGCATTTT
>14|.|TRBD1|TRBJ1-2|TRBV30
CAWSSHRGQDGYTF
TGTGCCTGGAGTTCCCACAGGGGCCAGGATGGCTACACCTTC
>14|.|TRBD1|TRBJ1-5|TRBV6-5
CASRTQGLHQPQHF
TGTGCCAGCAGGACACAGGGGTTACATCAGCCCCAGCATTTT
>15|.|.|TRBJ1-2|TRBV28
CASSFNRERNYGYTF
TGTGCCAGCAGTTTTAACAGGGAACGTAACTATGGCTACACCTTC
>13|.|.|TRBJ2-7|TRBV5-6
CASSLAGQGEQYF
TGTGCCAGCAGCTTGGCGGGGCAGGGCGAGCAGTACTTC
>17|.|TRBD2|TRBJ2-7|TRBV7-2
CASSYGLAGGLPYEQYF
TGTGCCAGCAGCTACGGACTAGCGGGAGGGCTACCCTACGAGCAGTACTTC
>14|.|TRBD1|TRBJ1-2|TRBV6-5
CASSNIQGAGGYTF
TGTGCCAGCAGTAACATTCAGGGGGCGGGTGGCTACACCTTC
>15|.|.|TRBJ1-2|TRBV3-1/TRBV3-2
CASSQDPETVYGYTF
TGTGCCAGCAGCCAAGATCCAGAGACAGTCTATGGCTACACCTTC
>14|.|TRBD1|TRBJ1-1|TRBV5-4
CASSRQGLNTEAFF
TGTGCCAGCAGCCGACAGGGTTTAAACACTGAAGCTTTCTTT
>14|few|TRBD1|TRBJ2-7|TRBV4-2
CASSPTGVEYEQYF
TGTGCCAGCAGCCCAACAGGGGTAGAGTACGAGCAGTACTTC
>17|.|TRBD1|TRBJ1-3|TRBV2
CASSTPDRFGSGNTIYF
TGTGCCAGCAGCACCCCGGACAGGTTTGGCTCTGGAAACACCATATATTTT
>14|once|.|TRBJ1-4|TRBV7-8
CASSPLVVGEKLFF
TGTGCCAGCAGCCCCTTGGTAGTAGGTGAAAAACTGTTTTTT
>14|.|.|TRBJ1-4|TRBV2
CASSERGRNEKLFF
TGTGCCAGCAGTGAGAGGGGACGTAATGAAAAACTGTTTTTT
>13|.|.|TRBJ2-7|TRBV7-6
CASSGTQGYEQYF
TGTGCCAGCAGCGGAACACAGGGTTACGAGCAGTACTTC